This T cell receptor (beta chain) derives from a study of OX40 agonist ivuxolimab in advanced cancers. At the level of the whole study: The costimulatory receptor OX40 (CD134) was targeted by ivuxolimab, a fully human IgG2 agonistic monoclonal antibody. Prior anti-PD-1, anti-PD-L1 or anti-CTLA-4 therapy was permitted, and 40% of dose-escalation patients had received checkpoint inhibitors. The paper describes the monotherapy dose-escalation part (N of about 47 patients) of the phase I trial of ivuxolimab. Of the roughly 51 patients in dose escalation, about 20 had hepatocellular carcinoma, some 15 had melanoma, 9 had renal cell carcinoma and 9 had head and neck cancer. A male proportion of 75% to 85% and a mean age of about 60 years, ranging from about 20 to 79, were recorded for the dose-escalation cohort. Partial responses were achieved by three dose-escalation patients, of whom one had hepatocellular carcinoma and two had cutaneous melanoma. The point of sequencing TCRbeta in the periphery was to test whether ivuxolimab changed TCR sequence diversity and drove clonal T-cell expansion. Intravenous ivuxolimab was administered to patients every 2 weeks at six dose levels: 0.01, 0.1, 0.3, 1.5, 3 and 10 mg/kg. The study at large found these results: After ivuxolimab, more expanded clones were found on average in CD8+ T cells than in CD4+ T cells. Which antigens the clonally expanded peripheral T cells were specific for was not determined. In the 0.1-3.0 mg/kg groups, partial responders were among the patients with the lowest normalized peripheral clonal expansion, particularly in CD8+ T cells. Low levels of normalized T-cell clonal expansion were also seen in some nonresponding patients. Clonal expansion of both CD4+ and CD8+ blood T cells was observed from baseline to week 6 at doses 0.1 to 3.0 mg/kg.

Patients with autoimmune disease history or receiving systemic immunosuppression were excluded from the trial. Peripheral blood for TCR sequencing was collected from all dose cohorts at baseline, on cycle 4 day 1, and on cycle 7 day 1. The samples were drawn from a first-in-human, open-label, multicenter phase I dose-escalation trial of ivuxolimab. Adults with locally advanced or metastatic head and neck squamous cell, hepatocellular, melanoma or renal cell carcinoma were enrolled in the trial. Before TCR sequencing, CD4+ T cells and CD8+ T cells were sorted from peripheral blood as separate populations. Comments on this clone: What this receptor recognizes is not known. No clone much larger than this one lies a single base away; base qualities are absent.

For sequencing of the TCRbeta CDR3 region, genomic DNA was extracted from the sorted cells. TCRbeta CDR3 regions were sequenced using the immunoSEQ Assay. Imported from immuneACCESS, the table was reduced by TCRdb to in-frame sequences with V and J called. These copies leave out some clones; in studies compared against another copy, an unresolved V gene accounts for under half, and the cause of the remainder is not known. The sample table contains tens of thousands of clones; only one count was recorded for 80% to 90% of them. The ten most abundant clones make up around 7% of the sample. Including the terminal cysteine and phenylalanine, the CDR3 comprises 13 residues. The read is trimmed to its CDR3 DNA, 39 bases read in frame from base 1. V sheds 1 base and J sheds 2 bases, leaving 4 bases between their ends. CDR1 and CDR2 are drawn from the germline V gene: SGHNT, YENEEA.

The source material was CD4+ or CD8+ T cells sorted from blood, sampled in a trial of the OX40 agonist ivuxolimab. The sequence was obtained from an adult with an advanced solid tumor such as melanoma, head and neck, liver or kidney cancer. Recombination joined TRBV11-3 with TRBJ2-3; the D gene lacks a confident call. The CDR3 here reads CASSLALTDTQYF. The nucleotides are TGTGCCAGCAGCTTAGCCCTCACAGATACGCAGTATTTT.